This TCR beta chain was obtained from a study of cytomegalovirus exposure and HLA in healthy donors. A word on this clone: What it recognizes is unknown.

Broader study findings: Donors were assumed by presence/absence analyses to have roughly uniform sequencing depth. Differences between HLA loci emerged in a later analysis of TCR association rates, with DRB1 most and HLA-C fewest. After further analysis at a later stage, 16,951 TCR beta sequences were associated with HLA alleles at 0.05 false discovery rate. TCR beta sequences reportedly predicted most subjects' HLA-A and HLA-B alleles accurately.

PCR used 60 Vbeta primers and 13 Jbeta primers. TCRdb's table, derived via immunoSEQ multiplex PCR, lists solely in-frame clones and lacks some. Among under 110,000 clones, 85% to 90% were seen once, and the ten largest hold approximately 4%. Per the germline V gene, CDR1 is SQVTM and CDR2 is ANQGSEA. CDR3 length equals 14 residues. V lost 4 bases and J 4 bases, leaving 16 bases between the germline ends. The chain combines TRBV29-1 with TRBJ2-5; no reliable D call. The TCR sequence derives from a man younger than 40 in good health and CMV-seronegative. Sequencing was done on a sample of PBMCs. The CDR3, as DNA: TGCAGCGTTGGGTCTTCTATGTGGAGAGAGACCCAGTACTTC. Residues: CSVGSSMWRETQYF.